These 21 T cell receptor beta chains originate from one sample sequenced in a study of beta chain features in type 1 diabetes. The sequenced template was cDNA made from the entire isolated RNA. Sequencing used immunoSEQ multiplex PCR; TCRdb keeps in-frame clones, though not all of them. The top ten clones hold roughly 0.015% of a sample with about 280,000 clones, 15% of them seen once. Points from the study as a whole: Type 1 diabetes patients had TCRB CDR3s that were shorter (moderately but significantly so) in all four CD4+ subsets.

Their antigens remain unidentified. Sequenced sample: naive CD4+ T cells from blood. These receptors all stem from a man younger than 35 with type 1 diabetes.

This clone was seen only a few times. The CDR3 bases are TGTGCCAGCAGCTCCGACACCGGGGAGCTGTTTTTT. Protein sequence: CASSSDTGELFF. The chain joins TRBV11-2 to TRBJ2-2; D gene unclear. V was clipped by 4 bases and J by 3 bases, with 3 bases between them. Looked up from germline, CDR1 is SGHAT and CDR2 is FQNNGV. The CDR3 extends over 12 amino acids.

This clone turned up a few times. The chain couples TRBV5-1 to TRBJ2-5, with D possibly being TRBD1 (6 bases). The CDR3 sequence is 15 residues long. The V and J ends lost 0 bases and 3 bases respectively, with 12 bases between them. Germline CDR1 is SGHRS and CDR2 is YFSETQ. The CDR3 sequence: CASSLVQGSKETQYF. The CDR3 DNA follows: TGCGCCAGCAGCTTGGTTCAGGGGAGTAAAGAGACCCAGTACTTC.

This rearrangement joins TRBV30 to TRBJ2-5; D uncertain. The DNA end is more similar to TRBJ2-7, so the J call may be wrong. CDR1 GTSNPN and CDR2 SVGIG come from the germline V gene (reference sequence). The CDR3 contains 12 residues. The CDR3 DNA reads TGTGCCTGGAGCAGGTCGCCCTACGAGCAGTACTTC. This gives the protein CAWSRSPYEQYF.

The chain uses TRBV5-1 and TRBJ1-4, with 9 bases fitting TRBD1. The CDR3 is 15 amino acids. CDR1 and CDR2 from the germline V gene are SGHRS and YFSETQ. Trimming cost V 2 bases and J 4 bases; bases outside gene matches: 3. CDR3 sequence: CASSFGQGINEKLFF. The CDR3 DNA reads TGCGCCAGCAGCTTCGGACAGGGGATTAATGAAAAACTGTTTTTT.

The chain combines TRBV27 with TRBJ1-1, with a possible D match to TRBD1 (5 bases). This CDR3 comprises 13 residues. The germline V gene encodes CDR1 MNHEY and CDR2 SMNVEV (reference sequence). Trimming shortened V by 6 bases and J by 6 bases, and 14 bases separated the two germline ends. CDR3 protein: CASSGGDWPEAFF. The CDR3 bases are TGTGCCAGCAGCGGTGGGGACTGGCCTGAAGCTTTCTTT.

The chain couples TRBV5-1 to TRBJ2-7; possibly TRBD2 for D (6 bases). In germline, CDR1 is SGHRS, CDR2 YFSETQ. Between the trimmed V and J ends, which lost 0 bases and 6 bases, there was a span of 7 bases. The CDR3 contains 12 residues. The CDR3 region is CASSLVGGEQYF. The CDR3 DNA reads TGCGCCAGCAGCTTGGTGGGGGGCGAGCAGTACTTC.

This clone occurred a few times. The V gene is TRBV5-1, the J gene TRBJ2-5; the match to TRBD2 covers 8 bases. This CDR3 region has 14 residues. The trim removed 3 bases at V and 5 bases at J, leaving 6 bases unmatched. The germline gives CDR1 SGHRS, CDR2 YFSETQ. CDR3 residues: CASSSGLAPETQYF. DNA of the CDR3: TGCGCCAGCAGCTCTGGACTAGCTCCGGAGACCCAGTACTTC.

The V and J genes are TRBV28 and TRBJ1-1; 9 nucleotides agree with TRBD1. Germline CDR1 is MDHEN and CDR2 is SYDVKM. V trimming: 4 bases; J trimming: 5 bases; junction bases outside the gene matches: 5. This CDR3 contains 14 residues. The CDR3 reads CASSSGQGRTEAFF. The CDR3 bases are TGTGCCAGCAGTTCGGGACAGGGTAGGACTGAAGCTTTCTTT.

The chain employs TRBV27 and TRBJ2-5; TRBD2 is a possible D gene (5 bases). The DNA end lines up better with TRBJ2-7; the J call may be wrong. Germline CDR1 MNHEY, CDR2 SMNVEV (reference sequence). This CDR3 spans 14 amino acids. The CDR3 reads CASRSGWHASEQYF. The CDR3, as DNA: TGTGCCAGCAGGTCGGGATGGCATGCCTCCGAGCAGTACTTC.

The sample holds a few counts of this clone. The V gene is TRBV11-2, the J gene TRBJ2-7; D possibly corresponds to TRBD1 (6 bases). CDR1 is SGHAT and CDR2 is FQNNGV in the germline V gene. This CDR3 comprises 15 residues. Trimming cost V 2 bases and J 0 bases, with 11 bases left between them. The CDR3 reads CASSLQGSSSYEQYF. CDR3 in DNA: TGTGCCAGCAGCTTACAGGGGTCGAGCTCCTACGAGCAGTACTTC.

This clone has just a few counts. The chain has TRBV7-9 and TRBJ2-2; 12 positions agree with TRBD2. This CDR3 is 16 amino acids long. V lost 4 bases and J lost 6; bases outside the gene matches: 6. The germline V gene encodes CDR1 SEHNR and CDR2 FQNEAQ (reference sequence). The CDR3 nucleotides read TGTGCCAGCAGCTCCGGACTAGCGGGGATATCCGGGGAGCTGTTTTTT. It codes for CASSSGLAGISGELFF. Supplemented by reference TRBV7-9 and TRBJ2-2, the full variable domain reads DTGVSQNPRHKITKRGQNVTFRCDPISEHNRLYWYRQTLGQGPEFLTYFQNEAQLEKSRLLSDRFSAERPKGSFSTLEIQRTEQGDSAMYLCASSSGLAGISGELFFGEGSRLTVL.

This clone was detected a few times. The genes are TRBV7-2 and TRBJ2-5; TRBD2 matches at 8 bases. CDR3 size: 14 residues. V lost 6 bases, J lost 4 bases, and 7 bases stayed unmatched. Germline V CDR1 and CDR2: SGHTA, FQGNSA. The CDR3, as DNA: TGTGCCAGCAGTCCCCAAGCGGGGGTAGAGACCCAGTACTTC. Translating it yields CASSPQAGVETQYF.

This clone was found a few times. The genes are TRBV30 and TRBJ2-1, with TRBD2 matching over 8 bases. V lost 5 bases, J lost 3 bases, and 6 bases stayed unmatched. This CDR3 spans 14 amino acids. Germline CDR1 is GTSNPN and CDR2 is SVGIG (reference sequence). The CDR3 DNA follows: TGTGCCTGGGGGGTGGGGACTAGCTACAATGAGCAGTTCTTC. Its protein product is CAWGVGTSYNEQFF.

This clone has only a few counts. The chain is built from TRBV2 and TRBJ2-7, with 10 bases matching TRBD2. Germline V gene lookup returns CDR1 SNHLY and CDR2 FYNNEI. With 4 bases clipped from V and 5 bases from J, the junction kept 2 bases outside the gene matches. The CDR3 is 13 amino acids. CDR3 bases: TGTGCCAGCAGTGTACTAGCGGGAAACGAGCAGTACTTC. This translates into CASSVLAGNEQYF. Filled out from reference TRBV2 and TRBJ2-7, the complete variable domain reads EPEVTQTPSHQVTQMGQEVILRCVPISNHLYFYWYRQILGQKVEFLVSFYNNEISEKSEIFDDQFSVERPDGSNFTLKIRSTKLEDSAMYFCASSVLAGNEQYFGPGTRLTVT.

The table lists this clone with a few counts. The chain has TRBV5-6 and TRBJ2-5; TRBD1 aligns across 10 bases. Germline CDR1 is SGHDT and CDR2 is YYEEEE. V lost 4 bases and J lost 2; bases outside the gene matches: 8. The CDR3 runs 16 residues. The CDR3 DNA sequence: TGTGCCAGCAGCCTAGAGTTGGGACAGGGGCAAGAGACCCAGTACTTC. Amino acid sequence: CASSLELGQGQETQYF.

There are a few counts of this clone. V usage is TRBV7-2 and J usage is TRBJ2-5, with 7 bases aligning to TRBD2. J gave up 2 bases and V 4 bases, and 7 bases lay outside the gene matches. This CDR3 has 15 amino acids. From germline, CDR1 is SGHTA and CDR2 FQGNSA. The CDR3: CASSSQLATQETQYF. The CDR3 bases are TGTGCCAGCAGCTCCCAACTAGCGACGCAAGAGACCCAGTACTTC.

The gene calls are TRBV7-7 and TRBJ1-1, with no clear D. Deletions cut 4 bases from V and 3 bases from J, with 9 bases between. In germline, CDR1 is SSHAT, CDR2 FNYEAQ (reference sequence). This CDR3 is built from 13 residues. This CDR3 reads CASSSYRDTEAFF. The CDR3, as DNA: TGTGCCAGCAGCTCGTACAGAGACACTGAAGCTTTCTTT.

The V and J genes are TRBV29-1 and TRBJ2-5; 8 bases fit TRBD1. V lost 3 bases to trimming and J lost 5 bases; unmatched junction nucleotides: 5. CDR3 length: 13 amino acids. In germline, CDR1 is SQVTM, CDR2 ANQGSEA. The CDR3 protein is CSVDDRGRETQYF. The CDR3 coding sequence is TGCAGCGTTGATGACAGGGGTAGGGAGACCCAGTACTTC.

V and J are TRBV30 and TRBJ2-1, with a possible D match to TRBD1 (6 bases). This CDR3 has 15 residues. Trimming pared 4 bases from V and 0 bases from J, leaving 13 bases between. The V gene's germline CDR1 is GTSNPN and CDR2 SVGIG (reference sequence). For the CDR3, the DNA is TGTGCCTGGAATGGGGGACATTACTCCTACAATGAGCAGTTCTTC. This codes for CAWNGGHYSYNEQFF.

The J gene is TRBJ2-5, the V gene TRBV30; a weak D match, TRBD1 (5 bases). Germline-derived CDR1 and CDR2 are GTSNPN and SVGIG (reference sequence). V was trimmed by 3 bases and J by 5 bases, leaving 13 bases between them. CDR3 length equals 13 residues. The CDR3 loop is CAWSSTAQETQYF. As DNA, the CDR3 is TGTGCCTGGAGCTCGACAGCCCAGGAGACCCAGTACTTC.

The chain recombines TRBV19 with TRBJ2-2, with TRBD1 matching 7 bases. Germline CDR1 is LNHDA and CDR2 is SQIVND (reference sequence). The junction had 3 bases not matched to a gene; V was cut back by 3 bases and J by 5 bases. The CDR3 extends over 14 amino acids. The CDR3 DNA reads TGTGCCAGTAGTATTTTCAGGGGGACCGGGGAGCTGTTTTTT. It translates to CASSIFRGTGELFF.